This T cell receptor beta chain was captured in a study of T cells in localized non-small cell lung cancer (dated by TCRdb to 2018 to 2021). Broadly, across the study: T cell repertoires of hundreds of early-stage NSCLC patients were analyzed, with tumors being compared against uninvolved tumor-adjacent lungs. The cohort consisted of roughly 240 treatment-naive NSCLC patients whose localized lung tumors had been resected. A mean age of around 69 years was recorded for the NSCLC patients, of whom 129 were male and 95 to 110 were female. What the work shows at the level of the full study, not this receptor alone: Because the study design was exploratory, TCR variables were selected using unadjusted p-values without false-discovery rate correction. Higher T cell density in blood was associated with longer overall survival, whereas higher clonality in adjacent lung was associated with shorter survival. The highest T cell clonality was observed in uninvolved tumor-adjacent lung, where clonality exceeded that of tumor, suggesting that antigenic responses were more focused in uninvolved tumor-adjacent lung. A median of 57 of the top 100 tumor clones turned up in the paired uninvolved adjacent lung, and approximately 30 of those clones also ranked among the top 100 of that same adjacent lung. Because multi-region sequencing of the tumors was not done, intratumor heterogeneity could not be ruled out.

A remark on this clone: No antigen is known for it. No quality values exist for individual bases; no much larger clone is one base distant.

At diagnosis, peripheral blood, uninvolved tumor-adjacent lung and tumor were collected and were preserved as a mix of fresh-frozen and FFPE material. Blood samples were analyzed as peripheral blood mononuclear cells for TCR repertoire profiling. The germline V gene gives CDR1 as ENHRY and CDR2 as SYGVKD. Including cysteine and phenylalanine, the CDR3 has 12 amino acids. The sequence is cut down to CDR3 DNA, 36 bases in frame from base 1. Trimming at the junction amounts to 6 bases on V and 3 bases on J, and the germline ends lie 7 bases apart. The immunoSEQ Assay was used to sequence TCR beta CDR3 regions from DNA. In the source study's methods: To compute T cell density, TCR beta template counts were normalized to usable DNA, which was estimated by amplifying housekeeping genes. The preseqR package was used to estimate richness by extrapolating to 400,000 templates for PBMC samples and to 120,000 templates for tissue samples. Clonality was defined as one minus Pielou's evenness. To identify tissue-enriched TCRs, differential abundance testing was run on productive amino-acid clonotypes with a minimum total count of 5 and an alpha of 0.1. Repertoire overlap between compartments was quantified with the Jaccard Index and Morisita Overlap Index. TCR beta CDR3s were clustered by GLIPH together with public tetramer-defined viral CDR3s, and at least three viral sequences plus V-gene enrichment were required for viral motifs. Entries here come from immuneACCESS through TCRdb and include only in-frame sequences with V and J called. Some clones fail to appear in such tables; in the studies checked, an unresolved V gene covers under half of the shortfall, and the cause of the remainder is unknown. V, J and clone size are taken as reported in that table, and D and trimming were inferred from the DNA itself. Within this sample are around 31,000 clones, with roughly nine tenths of them counted one time only. Clones ranked in the top ten supply around 2.9% of the sample.

Recombination joined TRBV10-3 with TRBJ2-3; no D gene call is confident. This TCR came from a female donor of 60 years or more with stage I lung adenocarcinoma. The input for sequencing was peripheral blood, taken before any cancer treatment. CDR3 reads: CAIRAETDTQYF. The DNA reads as follows: TGTGCCATCAGGGCCGAAACAGATACGCAGTATTTT.